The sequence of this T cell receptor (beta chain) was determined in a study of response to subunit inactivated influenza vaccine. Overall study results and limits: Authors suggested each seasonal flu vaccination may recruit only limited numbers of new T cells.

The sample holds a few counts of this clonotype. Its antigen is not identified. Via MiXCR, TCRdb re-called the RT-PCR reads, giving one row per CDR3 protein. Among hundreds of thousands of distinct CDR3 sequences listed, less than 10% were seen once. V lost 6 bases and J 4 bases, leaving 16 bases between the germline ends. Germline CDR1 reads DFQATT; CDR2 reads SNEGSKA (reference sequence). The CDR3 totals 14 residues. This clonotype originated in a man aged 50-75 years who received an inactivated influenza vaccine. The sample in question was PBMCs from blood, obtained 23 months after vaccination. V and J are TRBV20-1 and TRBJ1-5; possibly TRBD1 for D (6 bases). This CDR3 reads CSARTVKKNQPQHF. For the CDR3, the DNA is TGCAGTGCAAGGACAGTAAAGAAAAATCAGCCCCAGCATTTT.